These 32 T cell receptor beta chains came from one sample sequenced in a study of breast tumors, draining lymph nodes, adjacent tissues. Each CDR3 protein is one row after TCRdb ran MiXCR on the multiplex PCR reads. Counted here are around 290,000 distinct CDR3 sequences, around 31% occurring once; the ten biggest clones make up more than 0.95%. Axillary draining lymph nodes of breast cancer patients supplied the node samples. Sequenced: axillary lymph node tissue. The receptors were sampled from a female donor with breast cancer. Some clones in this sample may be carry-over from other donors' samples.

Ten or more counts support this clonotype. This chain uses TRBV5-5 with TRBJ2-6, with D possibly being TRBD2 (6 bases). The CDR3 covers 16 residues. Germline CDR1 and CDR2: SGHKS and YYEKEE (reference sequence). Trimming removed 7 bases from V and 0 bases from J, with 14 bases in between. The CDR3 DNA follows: TGTGCCAGCCAAAAGGGCGGGGACTCTGGGGCCAACGTCCTGACTTTC. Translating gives CASQKGGDSGANVLTF.

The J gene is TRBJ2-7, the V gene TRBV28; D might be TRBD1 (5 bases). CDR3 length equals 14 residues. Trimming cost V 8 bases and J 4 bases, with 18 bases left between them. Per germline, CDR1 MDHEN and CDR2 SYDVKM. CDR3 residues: CASSRGAEGYEQYF. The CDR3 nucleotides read TGTGCCAGCTCTCGTGGGGCAGAAGGATACGAGCAGTACTTC.

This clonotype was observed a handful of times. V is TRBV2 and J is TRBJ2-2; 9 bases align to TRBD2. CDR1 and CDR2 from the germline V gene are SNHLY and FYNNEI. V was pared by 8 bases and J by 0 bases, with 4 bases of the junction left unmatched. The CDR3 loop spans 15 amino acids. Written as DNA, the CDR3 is TGTGCCAGCGGCGGGAGGGCGACGAACACCGGGGAGCTGTTTTTT. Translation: CASGGRATNTGELFF.

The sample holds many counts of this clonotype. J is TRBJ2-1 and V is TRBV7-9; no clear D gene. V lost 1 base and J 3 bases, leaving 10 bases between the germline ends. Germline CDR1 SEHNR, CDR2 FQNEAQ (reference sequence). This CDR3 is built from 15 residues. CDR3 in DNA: TGTGCCAGCAGCTTAGGCCTCCCAAACTACAATGAGCAGTTCTTC. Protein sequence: CASSLGLPNYNEQFF. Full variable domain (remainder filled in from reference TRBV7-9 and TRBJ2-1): DTGVSQNPRHKITKRGQNVTFRCDPISEHNRLYWYRQTLGQGPEFLTYFQNEAQLEKSRLLSDRFSAERPKGSFSTLEIQRTEQGDSAMYLCASSLGLPNYNEQFFGPGTRLTVL.

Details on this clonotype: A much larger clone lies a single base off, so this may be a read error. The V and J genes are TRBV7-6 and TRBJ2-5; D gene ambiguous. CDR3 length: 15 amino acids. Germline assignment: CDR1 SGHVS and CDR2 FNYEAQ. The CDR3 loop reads CASSLEAASQETQHF. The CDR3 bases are TGTGCCAGCAGCTTAGAGGCAGCGTCCCAAGAGACCCAGCACTTC. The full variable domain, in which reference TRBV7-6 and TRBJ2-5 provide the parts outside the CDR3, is GAGVSQSPRYKVTKRGQDVALRCDPISGHVSLYWYRQALGQGPEFLTYFNYEAQQDKSGLPNDRFSAERPEGSISTLTIQRTEQRDSAMYRCASSLEAASQETQHFGPGTRLLVL.

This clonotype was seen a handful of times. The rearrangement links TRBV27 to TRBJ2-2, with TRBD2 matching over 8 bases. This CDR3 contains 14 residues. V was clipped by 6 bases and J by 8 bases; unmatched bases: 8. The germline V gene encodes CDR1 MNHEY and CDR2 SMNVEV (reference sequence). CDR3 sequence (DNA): TGTGCCAGCAGGATTGGGACTAGTGTAGGGGAGCTGTTTTTT. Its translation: CASRIGTSVGELFF.

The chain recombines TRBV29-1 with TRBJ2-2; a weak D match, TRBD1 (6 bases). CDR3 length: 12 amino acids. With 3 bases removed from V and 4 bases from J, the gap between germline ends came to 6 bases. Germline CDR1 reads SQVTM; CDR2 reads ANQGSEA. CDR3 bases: TGCAGCGTTGACAGGGGCACCGGGGAGCTGTTTTTT. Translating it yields CSVDRGTGELFF.

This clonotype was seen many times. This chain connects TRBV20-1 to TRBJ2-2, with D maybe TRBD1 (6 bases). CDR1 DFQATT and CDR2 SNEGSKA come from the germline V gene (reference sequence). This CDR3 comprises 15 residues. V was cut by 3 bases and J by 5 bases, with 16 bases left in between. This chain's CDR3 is CSASRARTGTGELFF. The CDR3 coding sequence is TGCAGTGCTAGTAGGGCCCGCACAGGGACCGGGGAGCTGTTTTTT.

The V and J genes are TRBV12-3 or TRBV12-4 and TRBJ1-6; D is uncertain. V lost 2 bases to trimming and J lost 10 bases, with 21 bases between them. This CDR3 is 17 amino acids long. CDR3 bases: TGTGCCAGCAGTTTATCGGAGCACCCAGACCGTAACTCACCCCTCCACTTT. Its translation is CASSLSEHPDRNSPLHF.

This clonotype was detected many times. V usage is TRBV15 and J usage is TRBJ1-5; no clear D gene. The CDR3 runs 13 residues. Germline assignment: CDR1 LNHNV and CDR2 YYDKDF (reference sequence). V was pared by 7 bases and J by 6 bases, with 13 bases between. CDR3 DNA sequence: TGTGCCACCAAGGGCCCCGGAAGTCAGCCCCAGCATTTT. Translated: CATKGPGSQPQHF. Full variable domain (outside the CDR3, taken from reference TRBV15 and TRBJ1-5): DAMVIQNPRYQVTQFGKPVTLSCSQTLNHNVMYWYQQKSSQAPKLLFHYYDKDFNNEADTPDNFQSRRPNTSFCFLDIRSPGLGDTAMYLCATKGPGSQPQHFGDGTRLSIL.

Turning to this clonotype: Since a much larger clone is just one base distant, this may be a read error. CDR3 DNA: TGTGCCAGCGGCACTCTGGAGGCCGGGACGGCATCCTGCGAGCAGTACTTC. Its protein product is CASGTLEAGTASCEQYF. V and J are TRBV19 and TRBJ2-7; D is possibly TRBD1 or TRBD2 (5 bases each). Germline CDR1 is LNHDA and CDR2 is SQIVND (reference sequence). There are 17 residues in the CDR3.

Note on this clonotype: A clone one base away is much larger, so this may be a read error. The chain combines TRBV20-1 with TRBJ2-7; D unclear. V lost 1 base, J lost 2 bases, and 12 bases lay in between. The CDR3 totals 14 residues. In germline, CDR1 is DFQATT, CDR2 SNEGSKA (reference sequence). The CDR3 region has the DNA TGCAGTGCTAGAGTAAGTGTCGGAACCTACGAGCAGTACTTC. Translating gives CSARVSVGTYEQYF.

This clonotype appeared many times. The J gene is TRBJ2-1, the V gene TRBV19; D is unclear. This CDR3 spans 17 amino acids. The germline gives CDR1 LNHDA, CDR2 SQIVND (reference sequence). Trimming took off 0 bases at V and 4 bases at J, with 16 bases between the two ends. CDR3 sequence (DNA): TGTGCCAGTAGTATAGATCTCTTACGGCAGGTTTACAATGAGCAGTTCTTC. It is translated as CASSIDLLRQVYNEQFF.

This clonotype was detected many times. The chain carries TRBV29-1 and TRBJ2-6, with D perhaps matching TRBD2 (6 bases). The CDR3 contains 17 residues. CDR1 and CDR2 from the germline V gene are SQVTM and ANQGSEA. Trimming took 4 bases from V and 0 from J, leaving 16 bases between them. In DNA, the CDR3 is TGCAGCGTTGTAGACGGGACTCTCGGCTCTGGGGCCAACGTCCTGACTTTC. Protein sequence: CSVVDGTLGSGANVLTF.

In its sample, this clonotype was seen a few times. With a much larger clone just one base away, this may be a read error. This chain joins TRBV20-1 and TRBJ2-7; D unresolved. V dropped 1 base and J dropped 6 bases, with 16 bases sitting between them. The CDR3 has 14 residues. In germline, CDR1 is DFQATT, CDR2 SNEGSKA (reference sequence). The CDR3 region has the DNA TGCAGTGCTAGAGCCAACTCGGGCCCCTCCGAGCAGTACTTC. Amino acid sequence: CSARANSGPSEQYF.

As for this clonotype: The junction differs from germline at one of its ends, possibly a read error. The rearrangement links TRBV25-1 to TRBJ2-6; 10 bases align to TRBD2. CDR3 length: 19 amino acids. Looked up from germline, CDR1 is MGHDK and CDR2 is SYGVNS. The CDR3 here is CASSVRLRASGSGTNVLTF. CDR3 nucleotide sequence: TGTGCCAGCAGTGTACGACTACGGGCTAGCGGGAGTGGGACCAACGTCCTGACTTTC.

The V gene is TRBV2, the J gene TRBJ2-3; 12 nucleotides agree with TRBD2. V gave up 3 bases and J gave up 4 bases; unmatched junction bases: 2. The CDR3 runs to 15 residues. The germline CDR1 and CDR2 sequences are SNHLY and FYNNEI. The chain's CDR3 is CASSELAGGSDTQYF. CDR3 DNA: TGTGCCAGCAGTGAGCTAGCGGGAGGGTCAGATACGCAGTATTTT.

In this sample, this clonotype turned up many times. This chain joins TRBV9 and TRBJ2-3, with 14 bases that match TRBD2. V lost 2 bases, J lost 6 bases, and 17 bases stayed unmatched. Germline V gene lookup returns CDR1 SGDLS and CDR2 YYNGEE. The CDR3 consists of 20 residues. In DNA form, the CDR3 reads TGTGCCAGCAGCGTCTCTTCCGGGACTAGCGGGAGAGGGGGTCACGATACGCAGTATTTT. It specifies CASSVSSGTSGRGGHDTQYF.

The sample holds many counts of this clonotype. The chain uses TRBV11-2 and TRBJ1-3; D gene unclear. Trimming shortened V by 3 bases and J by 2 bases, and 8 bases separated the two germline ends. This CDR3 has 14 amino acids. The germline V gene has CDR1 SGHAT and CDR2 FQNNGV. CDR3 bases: TGTGCCAGCAGCTTGGACGGAGCTGGAAACACCATATATTTT. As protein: CASSLDGAGNTIYF.

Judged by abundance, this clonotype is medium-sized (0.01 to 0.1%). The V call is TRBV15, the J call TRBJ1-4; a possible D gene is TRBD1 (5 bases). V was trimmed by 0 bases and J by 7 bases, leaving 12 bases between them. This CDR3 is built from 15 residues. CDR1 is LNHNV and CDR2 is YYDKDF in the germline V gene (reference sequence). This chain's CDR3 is CATSREGVGIEKLFF. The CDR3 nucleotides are TGTGCCACCAGCAGAGAGGGGGTCGGGATTGAAAAACTGTTTTTT.

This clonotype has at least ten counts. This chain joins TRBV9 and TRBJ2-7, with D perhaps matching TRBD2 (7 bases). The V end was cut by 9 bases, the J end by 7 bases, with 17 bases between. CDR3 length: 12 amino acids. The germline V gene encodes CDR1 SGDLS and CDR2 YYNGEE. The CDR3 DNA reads TGTGCCACCCCGCGGGGGCCGGGAGAGCAGTACTTC. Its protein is CATPRGPGEQYF.

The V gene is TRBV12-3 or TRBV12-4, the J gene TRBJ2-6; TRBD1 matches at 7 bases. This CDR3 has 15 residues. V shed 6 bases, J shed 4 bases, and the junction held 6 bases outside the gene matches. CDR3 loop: CASSVEGAGANVLTF. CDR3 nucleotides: TGTGCCAGCAGCGTAGAGGGGGCCGGGGCCAACGTCCTGACTTTC.

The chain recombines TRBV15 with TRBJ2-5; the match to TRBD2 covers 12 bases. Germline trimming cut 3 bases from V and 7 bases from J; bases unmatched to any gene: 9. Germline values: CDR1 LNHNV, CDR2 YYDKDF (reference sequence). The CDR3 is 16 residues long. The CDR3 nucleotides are TGTGCCACCAGCAGTCGACTAGCGGGGGAGGCGGGGACCCAGTACTTC. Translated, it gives CATSSRLAGEAGTQYF.

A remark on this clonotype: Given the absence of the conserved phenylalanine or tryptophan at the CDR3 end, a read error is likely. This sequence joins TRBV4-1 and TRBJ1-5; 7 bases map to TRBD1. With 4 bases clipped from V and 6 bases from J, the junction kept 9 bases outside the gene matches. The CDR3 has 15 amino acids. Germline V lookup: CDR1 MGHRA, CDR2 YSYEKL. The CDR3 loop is CASSPLDRALQPQHL. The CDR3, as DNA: TGCGCCAGCAGCCCTCTCGACAGGGCGCTTCAGCCCCAGCATCTT.

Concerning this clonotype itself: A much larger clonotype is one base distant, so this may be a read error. CDR3 DNA: TGCAGTGCCGCGGGACAGGAATACAATGAGCAGTTCTTC. Amino acids: CSAAGQEYNEQFF. This chain uses TRBV20-1 with TRBJ2-1; 8 bases match TRBD1. From germline, CDR1 is DFQATT and CDR2 SNEGSKA (reference sequence). The CDR3 is 13 residues long. V shed 6 bases and J 4 bases; nucleotides not matched to a gene: 5.

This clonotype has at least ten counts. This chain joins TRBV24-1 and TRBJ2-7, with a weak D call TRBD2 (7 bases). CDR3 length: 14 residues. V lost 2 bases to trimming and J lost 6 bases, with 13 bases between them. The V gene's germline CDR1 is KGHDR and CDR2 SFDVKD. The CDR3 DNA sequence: TGTGCCACCAGTGATTCGCCAGGGGAGGGCGAGCAGTACTTC. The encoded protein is CATSDSPGEGEQYF.

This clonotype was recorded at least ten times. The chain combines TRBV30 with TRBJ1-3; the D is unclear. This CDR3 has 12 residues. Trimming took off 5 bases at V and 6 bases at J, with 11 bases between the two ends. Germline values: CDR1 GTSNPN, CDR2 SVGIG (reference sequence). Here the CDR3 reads CAWEVGSNTIYF. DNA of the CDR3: TGTGCCTGGGAAGTAGGGTCAAACACCATATATTTT.

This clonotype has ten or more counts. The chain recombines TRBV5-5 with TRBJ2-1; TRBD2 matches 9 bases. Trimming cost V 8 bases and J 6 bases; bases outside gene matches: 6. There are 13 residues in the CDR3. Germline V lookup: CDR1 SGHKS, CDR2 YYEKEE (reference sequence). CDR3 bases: TGTGCCAGTAGTCTTAGCGGGAGCAATGAGCAGTTCTTC. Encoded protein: CASSLSGSNEQFF.

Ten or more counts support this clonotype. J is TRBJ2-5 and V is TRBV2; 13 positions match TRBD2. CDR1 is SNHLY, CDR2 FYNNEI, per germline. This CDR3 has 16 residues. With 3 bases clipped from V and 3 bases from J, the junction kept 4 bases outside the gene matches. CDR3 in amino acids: CASSDSGLAGEETQYF. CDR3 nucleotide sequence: TGTGCCAGCAGTGACTCCGGACTAGCGGGAGAAGAGACCCAGTACTTC.

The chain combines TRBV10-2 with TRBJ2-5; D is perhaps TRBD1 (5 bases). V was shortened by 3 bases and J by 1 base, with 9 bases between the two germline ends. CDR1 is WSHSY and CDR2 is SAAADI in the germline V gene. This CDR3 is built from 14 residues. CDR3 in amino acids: CASSDRAIQETQYF. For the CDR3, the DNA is TGCGCCAGCAGTGACAGGGCGATCCAAGAGACCCAGTACTTC.

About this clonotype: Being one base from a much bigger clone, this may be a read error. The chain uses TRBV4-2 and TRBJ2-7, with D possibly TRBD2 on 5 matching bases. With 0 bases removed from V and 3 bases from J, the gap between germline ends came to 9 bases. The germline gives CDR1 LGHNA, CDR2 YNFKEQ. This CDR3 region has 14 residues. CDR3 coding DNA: TGTGCCAGCAGCCAAGATGGGAGAATCTACGAGCAGTACTTC. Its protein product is CASSQDGRIYEQYF.

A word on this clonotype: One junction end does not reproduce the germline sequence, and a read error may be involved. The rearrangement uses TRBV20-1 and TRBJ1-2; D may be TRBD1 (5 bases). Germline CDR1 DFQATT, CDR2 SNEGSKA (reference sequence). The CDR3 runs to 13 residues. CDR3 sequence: CSAGPPGRTAYTF. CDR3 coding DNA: TGTAGTGCTGGACCCCCGGGACGAACAGCCTACACCTTC.